The clone carrying this T cell receptor beta chain was observed a single time. This table comes from immunoSEQ multiplex PCR, and its TCRdb copy is limited to in-frame clones, with some not included. The sample includes roughly 60,000 clones, 75% to 95% of them seen just once. The sample belongs to a study of T cell changes during pregnancy in multiple sclerosis. CDR3 length: 14 residues. The germline V and J ends were trimmed by 5 bases and 4 bases, with 11 bases remaining between them. Per germline, CDR1 SEHNR and CDR2 FQNEAQ (reference sequence). This specimen consisted of peripheral blood, obtained before pregnancy. The chain employs TRBV7-9 and TRBJ2-2; a possible D gene is TRBD1 (5 bases). The sequence was collected from a female donor with multiple sclerosis, enrolled in a pregnancy study. CDR3 amino acids: CASSHIRGTGELFF. The DNA for the CDR3 is TGTGCCAGCAGCCATATAAGGGGCACCGGGGAGCTGTTTTTT. Full variable domain (remainder filled in from reference TRBV7-9 and TRBJ2-2): DTGVSQNPRHKITKRGQNVTFRCDPISEHNRLYWYRQTLGQGPEFLTYFQNEAQLEKSRLLSDRFSAERPKGSFSTLEIQRTEQGDSAMYLCASSHIRGTGELFFGEGSRLTVL.